One sample yielded the 24 T cell receptor beta chains listed below, sequenced in a study of Ad26.COV2.S vaccination and SARS-CoV-2 variants. Noted treatment: about 20 received Ad26.COV2.S at low or high dose, single or two shots; about 5 received placebo; per-sample allocation not given. Sample collection was performed on day 63 after the first vaccine or placebo injection. Method: immunoSEQ multiplex PCR; TCRdb's copy keeps in-frame clones and lacks some. The sample holds roughly 300,000 clones, around 90% seen once. The starting material was peripheral blood, obtained in a trial of Ad26.COV2.S vaccine versus placebo. These receptors were taken from a person between 18 and 59 years old who received the Ad26.COV2.S COVID-19 vaccine or a placebo.

J is TRBJ2-4 and V is TRBV29-1; 9 nucleotides align to TRBD2. The germline V gene encodes CDR1 SQVTM and CDR2 ANQGSEA. CDR3 size: 15 residues. J lost 6 bases, V lost 5 bases, and 11 bases had no gene match. The CDR3 DNA follows: TGCAGCGTTAGGGGCAGTCCTAGCGGGGTAAACATTCAGTACTTC. Translated, it gives CSVRGSPSGVNIQYF.

V is TRBV7-3 and J is TRBJ1-5, with 7 bases fitting TRBD1. Germline V gene sequence: CDR1 SGHTA, CDR2 FQGTGA. The CDR3 spans 14 residues. Trimming cost V 5 bases and J 2 bases; bases outside gene matches: 3. Here the CDR3 DNA reads TGTGCCAGCAGCAACAGGGGCGGCAATCAGCCCCAGCATTTT. It codes for CASSNRGGNQPQHF.

The chain carries TRBV5-3 and TRBJ2-7, with a weak D call TRBD2 (6 bases). TRBV5-3 is given ORF status, its function remaining uncertain. The ends were cut back, 1 base at V and 2 bases at J, with 10 bases in the middle. This CDR3 spans 14 amino acids. CDR3 protein: CARSLPGETYEQYF. DNA for the CDR3: TGTGCCAGAAGCTTGCCGGGAGAGACCTACGAGCAGTACTTC.

The rearrangement joins TRBV2 to TRBJ2-7; D not certain. V was pared by 6 bases and J by 4 bases, with 13 bases between. CDR3 length: 13 amino acids. Germline values: CDR1 SNHLY, CDR2 FYNNEI. CDR3 in DNA: TGTGCCAGCAGCGCCCCTCTAATTTACGAGCAGTACTTC. This translates into CASSAPLIYEQYF.

The chain combines TRBV19 with TRBJ1-2, with D tentatively TRBD1 (5 bases). V lost 5 bases, J lost 2 bases, and 21 bases lay in between. Germline CDR1 and CDR2: LNHDA and SQIVND (reference sequence). The CDR3 spans 17 residues. CDR3 coding DNA: TGTGCCAGTAGTTCGGGGCCCGCAGGGTCGGCAAACTATGGCTACACCTTC. Protein product: CASSSGPAGSANYGYTF.

The V and J genes are TRBV5-1 and TRBJ1-1; 11 positions agree with TRBD1. This CDR3 spans 16 amino acids. Germline trimming cut 0 bases from V and 7 bases from J; bases unmatched to any gene: 8. Germline loops: CDR1 SGHRS, CDR2 YFSETQ. Written as DNA, the CDR3 is TGCGCCAGCAGCTTGGTTGGGACAGGGGGGATCGGTGAAGCTTTCTTT. Amino acid sequence: CASSLVGTGGIGEAFF.

The J gene is TRBJ2-2, the V gene TRBV13, with a tentative D call TRBD1 (5 bases). Trimming shortened V by 5 bases and J by 3 bases, and 16 bases separated the two germline ends. Germline lookup yields CDR1 PRHDT and CDR2 FYEKMQ (reference sequence). This CDR3 comprises 16 residues. CDR3 protein: CASSTGSGGDTGELFF. CDR3 nucleotides: TGTGCCAGCAGCACAGGATCGGGCGGTGACACCGGGGAGCTGTTTTTT.

The gene calls are TRBV4-1 and TRBJ2-2; TRBD2 matches 7 bases. The trim removed 6 bases at V and 0 bases at J, leaving 4 bases unmatched. This CDR3 is 15 amino acids long. Looked up from germline, CDR1 is MGHRA and CDR2 is YSYEKL. The DNA for the CDR3 is TGCGCCAGCAGTACTACTAGCGCGAACACCGGGGAGCTGTTTTTT. Translation gives CASSTTSANTGELFF.

The chain carries TRBV7-2 and TRBJ1-6, with D perhaps matching TRBD1 (5 bases). The CDR3 is 14 amino acids. Germline-derived CDR1 and CDR2 are SGHTA and FQGNSA. Deletions cut 5 bases from V and 8 bases from J, with 13 bases between. The CDR3 region is CASSGLGGHSPLHF. CDR3 in DNA: TGTGCCAGCAGCGGGCTTGGGGGTCATTCACCCCTCCACTTT.

The chain combines TRBV5-1 with TRBJ2-3, with D possibly TRBD1 on 6 matching bases. Per the germline V gene, CDR1 is SGHRS and CDR2 is YFSETQ. The CDR3 runs to 15 residues. V was cut by 6 bases and J by 5 bases, with 19 bases left in between. The chain's CDR3 is CASNPGHGIGDTQYF. The CDR3 nucleotides are TGCGCCAGCAACCCGGGACACGGTATTGGAGATACGCAGTATTTT.

CDR3 protein: CATLSEGSSYNEQFF. The CDR3 DNA is TGTGCCACCTTAAGCGAGGGTAGCTCCTACAATGAGCAGTTCTTC. The rearrangement uses TRBV19 and TRBJ2-1; TRBD2 might be the D (5 bases). The CDR3 covers 15 residues. Trimming cost V 10 bases and J 0 bases, with 16 bases left between them. CDR1 LNHDA and CDR2 SQIVND come from the germline V gene (reference sequence).

The V and J genes are TRBV9 and TRBJ1-4; D perhaps matches TRBD1 (5 bases). The germline V gene encodes CDR1 SGDLS and CDR2 YYNGEE. V was trimmed by 4 bases and J by 0 bases, leaving 16 bases between them. The CDR3 consists of 17 residues. The DNA of the CDR3 is TGTGCCAGCAGCTGGGGCAGAACCTCTTCAACTAATGAAAAACTGTTTTTT. Protein product: CASSWGRTSSTNEKLFF.

The chain couples TRBV5-1 to TRBJ2-3, with a tentative D call TRBD1 (6 bases). CDR1 is SGHRS, CDR2 YFSETQ, per germline. The CDR3 contains 17 residues. V was clipped by 1 base and J by 1 base, with 16 bases between them. CDR3 bases: TGCGCCAGCAGCTTGTCGGGAAAGACAGGTGGCACAGATACGCAGTATTTT. This codes for CASSLSGKTGGTDTQYF.

V and J are TRBV29-1 and TRBJ2-2; possible D gene TRBD2, 5 bases. Trimming took off 7 bases at V and 0 bases at J, with 12 bases between the two ends. The CDR3 extends over 14 amino acids. Germline lookup yields CDR1 SQVTM and CDR2 ANQGSEA. CDR3 nucleotide sequence: TGCAGCGCCTCACTAGATACGAACACCGGGGAGCTGTTTTTT. Translation gives CSASLDTNTGELFF.

This chain links TRBV7-2 with TRBJ2-2, with 8 nucleotides matching TRBD2. This CDR3 region has 16 residues. CDR1 and CDR2 from the germline V gene are SGHTA and FQGNSA. Germline trimming cut 2 bases from V and 7 bases from J; bases unmatched to any gene: 9. The CDR3 loop is CASSLRSSGGRGELFF. Written as DNA, the CDR3 is TGTGCCAGCAGCTTAAGGAGCAGCGGGGGCCGCGGGGAGCTGTTTTTT.

V gene TRBV27 combines with J gene TRBJ2-2; possibly TRBD1 for D (5 bases). This CDR3 has 13 amino acids. Germline CDR1 MNHEY, CDR2 SMNVEV (reference sequence). The V end lost 3 bases, the J end lost 6 bases, and 8 bases lay between the germline ends. The CDR3 nucleotides read TGTGCCAGCAGTTTCCAGGGCCCCGGGGAGCTGTTTTTT. Its translation: CASSFQGPGELFF.

The rearrangement joins TRBV11-2 to TRBJ1-5; D call uncertain. Germline-derived CDR1 and CDR2 are SGHAT and FQNNGV. V dropped 0 bases and J dropped 3 bases, with 3 bases sitting between them. There are 13 residues in the CDR3. The CDR3 is CASSLEYNQPQHF. As DNA, the CDR3 is TGTGCCAGCAGCTTAGAGTACAATCAGCCCCAGCATTTT.

The chain uses TRBV5-1 and TRBJ2-6; D uncertain. The CDR3 extends over 14 amino acids. With 2 bases removed from V and 4 bases from J, the gap between germline ends came to 7 bases. CDR1 SGHRS and CDR2 YFSETQ come from the germline V gene. In nucleotides, the CDR3 is TGCGCCAGCAGCTTAGGGTCCGGGGCCAACGTCCTGACTTTC. Its protein product is CASSLGSGANVLTF.

V is TRBV11-2 and J is TRBJ1-2; D is possibly TRBD1 (6 bases). The germline V and J ends were trimmed by 6 bases and 3 bases, with 23 bases remaining between them. This CDR3 is 17 amino acids long. Germline V gene lookup returns CDR1 SGHAT and CDR2 FQNNGV. CDR3 bases: TGTGCCAGCAGGCCACATAGGGGGGGGAATCGCGACTATGGCTACACCTTC. Encoded protein: CASRPHRGGNRDYGYTF.

The V call is TRBV19, the J call TRBJ1-4; 7 bases map to TRBD1. The CDR3 has 16 amino acids. Unmatched junction bases numbered 14, after V lost 5 bases and J lost 8 bases. The germline CDR1 and CDR2 sequences are LNHDA and SQIVND (reference sequence). CDR3 bases: TGTGCCAGTAGTCTCCGAACGACAGGGCGCGGGGAAAAACTGTTTTTT. Its protein is CASSLRTTGRGEKLFF.

The chain recombines TRBV5-8 with TRBJ2-3; 7 nucleotides match TRBD2. The V gene end was trimmed by 5 bases and the J gene end by 2 bases; junction bases not matched to a gene: 8. Germline V lookup: CDR1 SGHTS, CDR2 YDEGEE. CDR3 length: 15 amino acids. This chain's CDR3 is CASSSRGRFTDTQYF. CDR3 DNA sequence: TGTGCCAGCAGTTCGCGGGGGAGATTCACAGATACGCAGTATTTT.

This chain uses TRBV27 with TRBJ2-3; D call uncertain. The V gene lost 2 bases and the J gene lost 0 bases, with 9 bases spanning the gap. Germline V gene sequence: CDR1 MNHEY, CDR2 SMNVEV (reference sequence). The CDR3 sequence is 15 residues long. The CDR3 coding sequence is TGTGCCAGCAGTTTAGGCCCGGCCAGCACAGATACGCAGTATTTT. Its protein is CASSLGPASTDTQYF.

This clone was seen only once. This sequence joins TRBV7-9 and TRBJ1-5; D is possibly TRBD1 (6 bases). The CDR3 covers 16 residues. V was clipped by 5 bases and J by 4 bases, with 18 bases between them. The germline gives CDR1 SEHNR, CDR2 FQNEAQ (reference sequence). The CDR3 DNA reads TGTGCCAGCAGCGCGAGTGGGGGCCGTGGGAATCAGCCCCAGCATTTT. Protein sequence: CASSASGGRGNQPQHF.

The chain has TRBV20-1 and TRBJ1-2; unclear D gene. Germline V gives CDR1 DFQATT, CDR2 SNEGSKA (reference sequence). Trimming pared 2 bases from V and 5 bases from J, leaving 6 bases between. This CDR3 has 11 amino acids. In DNA form, the CDR3 reads TGCAGTGCTAGATTGAATTATGGCTACACCTTC. Its protein is CSARLNYGYTF.